These 9 T cell receptor beta chains came from one sample sequenced in a study of T cells in Graves' hyperthyroidism and ophthalmopathy. TCR beta CDR3 regions were amplified from RNA. A set of HTBI primers served as the primers for a first-round RT-PCR of the TCR CDR3. TCRdb re-called the multiplex PCR reads with MiXCR, one entry per CDR3 protein. The sample holds nearly 600,000 distinct CDR3 sequences, 11% to 15% seen once. Source material: blood. The receptor set was obtained from a woman younger than 45 with Graves' hyperthyroidism that later progressed to Graves' ophthalmopathy.

In this sample, this clonotype turned up many times. The J gene is TRBJ2-3, the V gene TRBV7-2, with 9 bases aligning to TRBD1. There are 15 residues in the CDR3. V lost 6 bases, J lost 4 bases, and 8 bases stayed unmatched. CDR1 and CDR2 (germline): SGHTA, FQGNSA. The CDR3: CASRPDRGGSDTQYF. CDR3 in DNA: TGTGCCAGCAGACCGGACAGGGGAGGGTCAGATACGCAGTATTTT.

V gene TRBV6-5 combines with J gene TRBJ2-1; D may correspond to TRBD1 or TRBD2 (6 bases each). Germline V gives CDR1 MNHEY, CDR2 SVGAGI. Trimming stripped 4 bases from V and 2 bases from J, with 18 bases between. The CDR3 is 17 residues long. CDR3 nucleotide sequence: TGTGCCAGCAGTTCCTCGGAGGGGGTGGGGACCTACAATGAGCAGTTCTTC. It is translated as CASSSSEGVGTYNEQFF.

This clonotype was detected ten times or more. The chain uses TRBV12-3 or TRBV12-4 and TRBJ1-4, with D perhaps TRBD1 (5 bases). V lost 6 bases, J lost 8 bases, and 16 bases lay in between. The CDR3 sequence is 14 residues long. The CDR3 here is CASSPGGTKEKLFF. The DNA of the CDR3 is TGTGCCAGCAGCCCGGGGGGGACCAAAGAAAAACTGTTTTTT.

This clonotype was recorded many times. The gene calls are TRBV19 and TRBJ2-1; 12 nucleotides match TRBD2. The germline gives CDR1 LNHDA, CDR2 SQIVND (reference sequence). After removal of 3 bases from V and 6 bases from J, the junction contained 12 bases not matched to a gene. The CDR3 has 18 residues. The CDR3 loop is CASSILMTSGSSANEQFF. The CDR3 DNA follows: TGTGCCAGTAGTATCCTAATGACTAGCGGGAGTTCCGCCAATGAGCAGTTCTTC. Drawing the rest from reference TRBV19 and TRBJ2-1, the complete variable domain is DGGITQSPKYLFRKEGQNVTLSCEQNLNHDAMYWYRQDPGQGLRLIYYSQIVNDFQKGDIAEGYSVSREKKESFPLTVTSAQKNPTAFYLCASSILMTSGSSANEQFFGPGTRLTVL.

This clonotype was counted at least ten times. V and J are TRBV27 and TRBJ1-1; no firm D call. V lost 6 bases and J 4 bases, leaving 15 bases between the germline ends. CDR1 is MNHEY, CDR2 SMNVEV, per germline (reference sequence). CDR3 length equals 14 residues. The CDR3 loop reads CASSLDPVSTEAFF. The CDR3 DNA is TGTGCCAGCAGCCTAGACCCAGTCAGCACTGAAGCTTTCTTT.

This clonotype was detected ten times or more. The gene calls are TRBV27 and TRBJ1-4; 7 positions agree with TRBD1. Germline V gene lookup returns CDR1 MNHEY and CDR2 SMNVEV (reference sequence). V was pared by 6 bases and J by 5 bases, with 9 bases of the junction left unmatched. The CDR3 contains 15 residues. DNA of the CDR3: TGTGCCAGCAGGATCCGAGGGACAGCAAATGAAAAACTGTTTTTT. It translates to CASRIRGTANEKLFF.

In this sample, this clonotype turned up a few times. The chain's CDR3 is CASSLGDSIYF. The CDR3 DNA sequence: TGTGCCAGCTCCCTGGGGGACTCCATATATTTT. The chain uses TRBV19 and TRBJ1-3; D possibly corresponds to TRBD1 (5 bases). Germline CDR1 LNHDA, CDR2 SQIVND (reference sequence). V lost 9 bases, J lost 11 bases, and 14 bases lay in between. The CDR3 has 11 residues. The variable domain in full, with the rest retrieved from reference TRBV19 and TRBJ1-3, is DGGITQSPKYLFRKEGQNVTLSCEQNLNHDAMYWYRQDPGQGLRLIYYSQIVNDFQKGDIAEGYSVSREKKESFPLTVTSAQKNPTAFYLCASSLGDSIYFGEGSWLTVV.

V and J are TRBV5-1 and TRBJ1-5, with D perhaps TRBD1 (6 bases). V gave up 4 bases and J gave up 0 bases, with 11 bases separating them. Germline loops: CDR1 SGHRS, CDR2 YFSETQ. This CDR3 comprises 15 residues. The chain's CDR3 is CASSPGHYSNQPQHF. Here the CDR3 DNA reads TGCGCCAGCAGCCCGGGACATTATAGCAATCAGCCCCAGCATTTT.

The rearrangement uses TRBV2 and TRBJ2-1; TRBD2 is a possible D gene (5 bases). Germline-derived CDR1 and CDR2 are SNHLY and FYNNEI. V was clipped by 3 bases and J by 6 bases, with 9 bases between them. The CDR3 is made up of 13 amino acids. Here the CDR3 reads CASSDGIGNEQFF. The CDR3 bases are TGTGCCAGCAGTGACGGGATAGGCAATGAGCAGTTCTTC. Based on the CDR3 plus reference TRBV2 and TRBJ2-1, the full variable domain is EPEVTQTPSHQVTQMGQEVILRCVPISNHLYFYWYRQILGQKVEFLVSFYNNEISEKSEIFDDQFSVERPDGSNFTLKIRSTKLEDSAMYFCASSDGIGNEQFFGPGTRLTVL.